The clone carrying this TCR beta chain was observed many times. The antigen is unknown. Each cDNA molecule carried a unique molecular identifier. TCRdb recomputed calls from the 5' RACE reads with MiXCR, one row per CDR3 protein. This sample yields roughly 55,000 distinct CDR3 sequences, of which under 15% are seen a single time; 9% to 10% belongs to the top ten. The sample comes from a study of early T cells in non-severe SARS-CoV-2 infection. Overall study results and limits: Database matching using VDJdb favored anti-spike CD8 responses, with private and CD4 specificities left missing.

This receptor was taken from an adult who was a healthcare worker with PCR-confirmed SARS-CoV-2 infection or an uninfected control (not recorded which). The sequenced sample was whole blood, obtained at baseline.

The CDR3 is CASSPTGAGDQPQHF. Here the CDR3 DNA reads TGTGCCAGCAGCCCTACCGGGGCGGGGGATCAGCCCCAGCATTTT. V gene TRBV9 combines with J gene TRBJ1-5, with D possibly TRBD1 on 5 matching bases. The CDR3 covers 15 residues. V was trimmed by 4 bases and J by 5 bases, leaving 16 bases between them. In germline, CDR1 is SGDLS, CDR2 YYNGEE.